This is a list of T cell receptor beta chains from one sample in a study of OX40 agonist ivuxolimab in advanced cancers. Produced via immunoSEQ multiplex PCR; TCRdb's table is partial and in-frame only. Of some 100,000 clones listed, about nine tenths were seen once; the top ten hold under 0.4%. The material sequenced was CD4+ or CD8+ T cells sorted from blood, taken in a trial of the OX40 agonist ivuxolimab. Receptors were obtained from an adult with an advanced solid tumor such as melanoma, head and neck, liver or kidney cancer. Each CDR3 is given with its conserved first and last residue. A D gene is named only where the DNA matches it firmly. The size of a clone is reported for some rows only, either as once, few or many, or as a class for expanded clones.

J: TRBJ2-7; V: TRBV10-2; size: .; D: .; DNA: TGCGCCAGCAAACGGGGACCCCAGGTTGGCTACGAGCAGTACTTC; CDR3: CASKRGPQVGYEQYF
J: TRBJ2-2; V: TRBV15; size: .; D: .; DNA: TGTGCCACCAGGGTCGCCCCTAGAGCGAACACCGGGGAGCTGTTTTTT; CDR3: CATRVAPRANTGELFF
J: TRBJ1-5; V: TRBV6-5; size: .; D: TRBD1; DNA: TGTGCCAGCAGTTACGATAGCAGGGGGAGTCAGCCCCAGCATTTT; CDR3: CASSYDSRGSQPQHF
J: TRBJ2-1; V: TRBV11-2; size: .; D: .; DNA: TGTGCCAGCAGCTTAGAACGGGGCGCTGAGCAGTTCTTC; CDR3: CASSLERGAEQFF
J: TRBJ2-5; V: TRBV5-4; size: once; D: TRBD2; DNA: TGTGCCAGCAGCGGAGGACTAGCGGGACTCCAAGAGACCCAGTACTTC; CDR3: CASSGGLAGLQETQYF
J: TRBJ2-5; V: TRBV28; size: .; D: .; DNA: TGTGCCAGCAGTTCCCCCTCCACAGGGTTGGGCGAGACCCAGTACTTC; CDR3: CASSSPSTGLGETQYF
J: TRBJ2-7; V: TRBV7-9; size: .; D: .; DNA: TGTGCCAGCAGCTTTGCGGGGACCTACGAGCAGTACTTC; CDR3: CASSFAGTYEQYF
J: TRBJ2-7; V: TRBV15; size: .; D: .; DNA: TGTGCCACCAGCAGACGCGGCGGCTCCTACGAGCAGTACTTC; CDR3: CATSRRGGSYEQYF
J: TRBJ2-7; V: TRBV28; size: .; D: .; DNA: TGTGCCAGCAGTCCCAAGCGGTCGAGCTCCTACGAGCAGTACTTC; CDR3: CASSPKRSSSYEQYF
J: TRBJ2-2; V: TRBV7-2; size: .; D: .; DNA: TGTGCCAGCAGCTTAGTGGTAGGGATCAACACCGGGGAGCTGTTTTTT; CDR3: CASSLVVGINTGELFF
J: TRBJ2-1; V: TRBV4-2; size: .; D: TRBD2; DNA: TGTGCCAGCAGCCAACCGGGACTAGCGGGGCCCTACAATGAGCAGTTCTTC; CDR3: CASSQPGLAGPYNEQFF
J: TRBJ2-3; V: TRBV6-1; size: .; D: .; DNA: TGTGCCAGCAGTGAAGGACTGCTCACAGATACGCAGTATTTT; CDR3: CASSEGLLTDTQYF